This T cell receptor beta chain was profiled in a study of T cells in Graves' hyperthyroidism and ophthalmopathy. General study findings and limits: Most thyroid clonotypes with frequency above 0.001 were detected in blood. Stable hyperthyroidism and ophthalmopathy were separated using 13 V-J signatures.

This clonotype appeared many times. What it binds is unknown. V was trimmed by 5 bases and J by 6 bases, leaving 13 bases between them. The CDR3 contains 14 residues. Germline-derived CDR1 and CDR2 are LNHDA and SQIVND (reference sequence). RNA transcripts served as the template for amplifying TCR beta CDR3 regions. HTBI primers were the set used in a first-round RT-PCR of the TCR CDR3. Each CDR3 protein gets one entry after TCRdb re-called the multiplex PCR reads with MiXCR. In the table there are around 610,000 distinct CDR3 sequences, roughly 14% of which are singletons. Among ophthalmopathy patients, the Clinical Activity Score reached at least 3, the NOSPECS grade reached at least 4, and duration remained under 3 months. Orbital computed tomography and thyroid ultrasound, together with serum TRAb and thyroxine and clinical symptoms, were used for diagnoses.

This sequence was found in a woman aged 40 to 50 with Graves' ophthalmopathy. Sequencing used blood. The chain uses TRBV19 and TRBJ1-4; weak D call: TRBD1 (5 bases). The CDR3 bases are TGTGCCAGTAGTCCGGGACTCTATCATGAAAAACTGTTTTTT. Its translation: CASSPGLYHEKLFF.